Sequencing of this TCR beta chain was carried out in a study of T cell responses to AZD1222 COVID-19 vaccine. Study-wide context: Analyses pooled second doses at about 4 or about 12 weeks. Study results and caveats: Clonal diversity was possibly underestimated, and white British individuals and females predominated among donors.

To note about this clone: The antigen remains unidentified.

Here immunoSEQ multiplex PCR was the method, and the copy in TCRdb shows in-frame clones only, minus some. The data contain about 130,000 clones, about 94% of them singletons. The specimen was peripheral blood, collected on day 0 of AZD1222 vaccination. The receptor was derived from an adult in good health.

DNA for the CDR3: TGCGCCAGCTCACAGGAGTATGGAAACACCATATATTTT. This gives the protein CASSQEYGNTIYF. The gene calls are TRBV5-1 and TRBJ1-3, with D possibly TRBD1 on 5 matching bases. V was pared by 7 bases and J by 3 bases, with 11 bases between. Germline V gene data show CDR1 as SGHRS and CDR2 as YFSETQ. This CDR3 is 13 amino acids long.